This T cell receptor beta chain was sequenced in a study of blood T cells in healthy people across ages. Study results and caveats: When set beside aged donors, long-lived donors presented more naive CD4+ cells and higher diversity.

Isolated per sample were at least 7 million PBMCs. The germline CDR1 and CDR2 sequences are DFQATT and SNEGSKA (reference sequence). The CDR3 has 14 residues. V was clipped by 6 bases and J by 1 base, with 13 bases between them. A note on this clonotype: Its specificity is not known.

A J-beta primer mix and a sample-barcoded 5' primer were used in a second PCR of about 6 to 12 cycles. TCRdb analysed the 5' RACE reads with MiXCR anew, one entry per CDR3 protein. Here the sample spans about 540,000 distinct CDR3 sequences, more than 20% being singletons. This same sample was also part of a study on T cells of mothers and their children.

The source is a boy between 10 and 17 years old in good health. Material for sequencing was blood. This chain connects TRBV20-1 to TRBJ2-4; D remains ambiguous. CDR3 coding DNA: TGCAGTGCCCCTGTTCTGTCGGCCAAAAACATTCAGTACTTC. Translated: CSAPVLSAKNIQYF.